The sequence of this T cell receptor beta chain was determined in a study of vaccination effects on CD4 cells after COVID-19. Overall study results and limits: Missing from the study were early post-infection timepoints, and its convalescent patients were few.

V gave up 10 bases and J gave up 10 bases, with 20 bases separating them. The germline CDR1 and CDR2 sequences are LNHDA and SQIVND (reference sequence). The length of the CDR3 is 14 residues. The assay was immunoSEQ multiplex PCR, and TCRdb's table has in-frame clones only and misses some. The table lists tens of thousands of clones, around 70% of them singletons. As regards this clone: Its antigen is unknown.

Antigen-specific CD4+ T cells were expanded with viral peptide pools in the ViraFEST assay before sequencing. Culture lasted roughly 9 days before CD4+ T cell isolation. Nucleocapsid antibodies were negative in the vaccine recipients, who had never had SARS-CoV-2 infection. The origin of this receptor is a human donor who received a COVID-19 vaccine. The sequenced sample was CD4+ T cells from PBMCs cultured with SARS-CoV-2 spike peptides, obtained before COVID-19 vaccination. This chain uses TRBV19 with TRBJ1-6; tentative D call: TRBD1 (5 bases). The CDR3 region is CATSSRTLKSPLHF. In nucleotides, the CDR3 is TGTGCCACCTCGTCCAGGACACTCAAATCACCCCTCCACTTT. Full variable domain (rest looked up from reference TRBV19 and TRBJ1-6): DGGITQSPKYLFRKEGQNVTLSCEQNLNHDAMYWYRQDPGQGLRLIYYSQIVNDFQKGDIAEGYSVSREKKESFPLTVTSAQKNPTAFYLCATSSRTLKSPLHFGNGTRLTVT.